This T cell receptor (beta chain) was captured by sequencing in a study of CD8 T cells in ankylosing spondylitis. Study-wide results and caveats: Reported data indicate significant enrichment of disease-linked clones within matched ankylosing spondylitis synovial fluid. A TCR beta motif of 8 or 9 highly homologous variants appeared characteristic of ankylosing spondylitis blood.

Per the germline V gene, CDR1 is SGHDT and CDR2 is YYEEEE. The CDR3 is made up of 16 amino acids. V shed 1 base and J shed 3 bases, with 14 bases lying between them. About this clonotype itself: Its antigen is unidentified.

Quantitative molecular-barcoded 5'-RACE generated the TCR beta libraries. TCRdb recomputed calls from the 5' RACE reads with MiXCR, one row per CDR3 protein. The sample lists over 600,000 distinct CDR3 sequences; 15% to 20% were seen once. Sequenced material: blood, either unsorted or a sorted T cell fraction (not recorded which). This sequence originates from a male donor with ankylosing spondylitis. The chain is built from TRBV5-6 and TRBJ1-5; no clear D gene. As DNA, the CDR3 is TGTGCCAGCAGCTTGCTCTCGGCGCCCGCCAATCAGCCCCAGCATTTT. As protein: CASSLLSAPANQPQHF.